The entry that follows covers one T cell receptor beta chain sequence. TCRdb's copy holds only in-frame clones and misses some; the assay was immunoSEQ multiplex PCR. The repertoire has some 150,000 clones, around 80% of them found once; the top ten carry nearly 15%. The record originates from a study of blood T cell repertoires in COVID-19. Whole-study context: PBMCs, B-cell-depleted T cells, or T cells were the source of the cDNA or gDNA that made up the material.

The CDR3 sequence is 13 residues long. V lost 4 bases to trimming and J lost 3 bases, with 9 bases between them. The germline V gene encodes CDR1 SNHLY and CDR2 FYNNEI. V gene TRBV2 combines with J gene TRBJ2-5; D ambiguous. The sample was PBMCs or T cells enriched from blood (not recorded which). The source is a middle-aged man who had recovered from COVID-19. The DNA of the CDR3 is TGTGCCAGCAGTGTGTCTCCGGAAGAGACCCAGTACTTC. Encoded protein: CASSVSPEETQYF.